This entry features one T cell receptor beta chain sequence. The data stem from a study of blood T cell repertoires in COVID-19. Study overall: Spain, Italy and the United States supplied samples that represented acute and convalescent COVID-19. Sources were T cells, B-cell-depleted T cells, or PBMCs; the material itself was cDNA or gDNA.

Profiled with immunoSEQ multiplex PCR; TCRdb holds only in-frame clones, not every one. The table lists about 150,000 clones, less than 90% of them singletons, with around 7% in the top ten. Enrollees, about 18 to 90 years old, lived in about two dozen US areas. Cohorts were based on clinical histories the participants reported. CDR3 length: 20 residues. Germline assignment: CDR1 MNHEY and CDR2 SVGEGT. The V and J ends lost 0 bases and 0 bases respectively, with 20 bases between them. Sequencing input: PBMCs or T cells enriched from blood (not recorded which). The source is a woman between 50 and 59 years old who had recovered from COVID-19. The chain is built from TRBV6-2 or TRBV6-3 and TRBJ1-4, with a weak D call TRBD1 (5 bases). The CDR3 spells CASSYSGGGWPSATNEKLFF. The CDR3 bases are TGTGCCAGCAGTTACTCGGGCGGGGGATGGCCATCTGCAACTAATGAAAAACTGTTTTTT.